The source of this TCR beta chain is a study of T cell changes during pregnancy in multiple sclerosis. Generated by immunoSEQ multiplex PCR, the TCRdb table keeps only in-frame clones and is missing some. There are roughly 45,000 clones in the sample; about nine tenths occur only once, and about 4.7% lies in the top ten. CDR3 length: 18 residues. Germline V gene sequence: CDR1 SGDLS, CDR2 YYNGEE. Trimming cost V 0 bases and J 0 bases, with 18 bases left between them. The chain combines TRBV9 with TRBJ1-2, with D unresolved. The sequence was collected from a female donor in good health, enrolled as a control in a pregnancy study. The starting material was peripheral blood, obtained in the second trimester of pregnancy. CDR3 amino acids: CASSVVGTLAFSNYGYTF. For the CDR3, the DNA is TGTGCCAGCAGCGTAGTTGGCACCCTTGCCTTCTCTAACTATGGCTACACCTTC.